The 21 T cell receptor beta chains listed next were all sequenced from one sample in a study of shared clonotypes between healthy human individuals. TCRdb's table, derived via immunoSEQ multiplex PCR, lists solely in-frame clones and lacks some. The table shows about 450,000 clones, with roughly 85% occurring only once. Material for sequencing was PBMCs. All receptors come from a woman aged 40 to 50 in good health. Some clones in this sample may be carry-over from other donors' samples.

This chain links TRBV19 with TRBJ1-3; D remains unclear. This CDR3 has 16 amino acids. Germline lookup yields CDR1 LNHDA and CDR2 SQIVND (reference sequence). V lost 3 bases, J lost 2 bases, and 14 bases lay in between. CDR3 region: CASSMAGISPGNTIYF. The CDR3 DNA reads as TGTGCCAGTAGTATGGCTGGCATTTCACCTGGAAACACCATATATTTT.

This clone was counted only a few times. The genes are TRBV2 and TRBJ1-1; D is undetermined. V was trimmed by 2 bases and J by 6 bases, leaving 16 bases between them. From germline, CDR1 is SNHLY and CDR2 FYNNEI. This CDR3 comprises 15 residues. The DNA of the CDR3 is TGTGCCAGCAGTGAAACTAAGCTAGGGTTCCCTGAAGCTTTCTTT. Its protein is CASSETKLGFPEAFF.

This clone was found a few times. This chain joins TRBV19 and TRBJ2-2, with D maybe TRBD2 (6 bases). The CDR3 loop spans 15 amino acids. V lost 4 bases, J lost 4 bases, and 13 bases lay in between. The germline CDR1 and CDR2 sequences are LNHDA and SQIVND (reference sequence). CDR3: CASSKGPAGTGELFF. The CDR3 DNA sequence: TGTGCCAGTAGTAAGGGACCAGCGGGCACCGGGGAGCTGTTTTTT.

Of note for this clone: Other DNA sequences in the same sample also yield this CDR3. The rearrangement uses TRBV6-1 and TRBJ2-7, with D perhaps assigned TRBD1 or TRBD2 (5 bases each). The germline V gene has CDR1 MNHNS and CDR2 SASEGT. The CDR3 length is 14 residues. V was pared by 4 bases and J by 0 bases, with 10 bases between. CDR3 sequence: CASSGDRSSYEQYF. The CDR3 bases are TGTGCCAGCAGTGGGGACCGCAGCTCCTACGAGCAGTACTTC.

This chain links TRBV19 with TRBJ2-7; the D gene is possibly TRBD1 (6 bases). The V gene's germline CDR1 is LNHDA and CDR2 SQIVND (reference sequence). V was clipped by 3 bases and J by 1 base, with 19 bases between them. CDR3 size: 17 residues. CDR3: CASSIYGVGQGSYEQYF. The CDR3 DNA follows: TGTGCCAGTAGTATTTATGGCGTGGGGCAGGGGTCCTACGAGCAGTACTTC.

This chain connects TRBV5-5 to TRBJ2-7, with D possibly being TRBD2 (6 bases). Germline CDR1 SGHKS, CDR2 YYEKEE (reference sequence). CDR3 length: 15 residues. Trimming pared 0 bases from V and 0 bases from J, leaving 10 bases between. The CDR3 loop is CASSLDLAYSYEQYF. DNA for the CDR3: TGTGCCAGCAGCTTGGATCTAGCGTACTCCTACGAGCAGTACTTC.

This chain links TRBV30 with TRBJ1-1; a possible D gene is TRBD1 (5 bases). V was trimmed by 8 bases and J by 0 bases, leaving 13 bases between them. The CDR3 contains 13 residues. Germline-derived CDR1 and CDR2 are GTSNPN and SVGIG (reference sequence). CDR3 nucleotide sequence: TGTGCCGGGACCGCCTCAGTGAACACTGAAGCTTTCTTT. As protein: CAGTASVNTEAFF.

This chain connects TRBV7-7 to TRBJ2-2, with no clear D. CDR1 is SSHAT, CDR2 FNYEAQ, per germline (reference sequence). V gave up 1 base and J gave up 6 bases, with 6 bases separating them. The CDR3 is made up of 13 amino acids. The CDR3 DNA sequence: TGTGCCAGCAGCTTAGAAGGGCCCGGGGAGCTGTTTTTT. Its translation: CASSLEGPGELFF.

The chain couples TRBV5-4 to TRBJ1-5, with D unresolved. Looked up from germline, CDR1 is SGHNT and CDR2 is YYREEE (reference sequence). The CDR3 contains 14 residues. Trimming shortened V by 0 bases and J by 4 bases, and 8 bases separated the two germline ends. CDR3 region: CASSLDGVNQPQHF. The CDR3 nucleotides read TGTGCCAGCAGCTTGGACGGGGTTAATCAGCCCCAGCATTTT.

This clone was seen only a few times. The rearrangement links TRBV7-2 to TRBJ2-6; D not resolved. The germline V and J ends were trimmed by 5 bases and 12 bases, with 8 bases remaining between them. Germline CDR1 reads SGHTA; CDR2 reads FQGNSA. The CDR3 has 11 residues. In DNA form, the CDR3 reads TGTGCCAGCAGCATCAGCTCCGTCCTGACTTTC. Protein product: CASSISSVLTF.

The chain combines TRBV9 with TRBJ2-2; 13 bases map to TRBD2. After removal of 3 bases from V and 4 bases from J, the junction contained 6 bases not matched to a gene. Germline V gene data show CDR1 as SGDLS and CDR2 as YYNGEE. This CDR3 contains 17 residues. CDR3 coding DNA: TGTGCCAGCAGCGCCCCGAGACTAGCGGGAGGCACCGGGGAGCTGTTTTTT. Translated, it gives CASSAPRLAGGTGELFF.

This sequence joins TRBV29-1 and TRBJ2-2; 8 bases agree with TRBD2. Germline CDR1 and CDR2: SQVTM and ANQGSEA. J gave up 0 bases and V 4 bases, and 4 bases lay outside the gene matches. The CDR3 is 15 amino acids. CDR3 in DNA: TGCAGCGTTGTGGTCGGGGGGGCGAACACCGGGGAGCTGTTTTTT. Translated: CSVVVGGANTGELFF.

The chain employs TRBV6-6 and TRBJ2-7, with D perhaps assigned TRBD1 or TRBD2 (5 bases each). V lost 5 bases and J 3 bases, leaving 17 bases between the germline ends. This CDR3 contains 15 residues. Germline V gene sequence: CDR1 MNHNY, CDR2 SVGAGI (reference sequence). This CDR3 reads CASSPPGAAVYEQYF. DNA of the CDR3: TGTGCCAGCAGTCCCCCCGGGGCGGCGGTCTACGAGCAGTACTTC.

The chain recombines TRBV5-5 with TRBJ2-1, with D uncertain. CDR1 is SGHKS and CDR2 is YYEKEE in the germline V gene (reference sequence). The V end lost 1 base, the J end lost 1 base, and 9 bases lay between the germline ends. This CDR3 comprises 15 residues. This chain's CDR3 is CASSLSPRSYNEQFF. DNA of the CDR3: TGTGCCAGCAGCTTGTCTCCTAGGTCCTACAATGAGCAGTTCTTC.

This chain connects TRBV5-6 to TRBJ2-7; D is ambiguous. Between the trimmed V and J ends, which lost 1 base and 1 base, there was a span of 12 bases. This CDR3 has 15 amino acids. The germline V gene encodes CDR1 SGHDT and CDR2 YYEEEE. The CDR3 is CASSLRSLGSYEQYF. CDR3 in DNA: TGTGCCAGCAGCTTGCGCAGTTTAGGTTCCTACGAGCAGTACTTC.

The chain joins TRBV6-6 to TRBJ2-1; 9 nucleotides align to TRBD1. This CDR3 is built from 14 residues. CDR1 and CDR2 (germline): MNHNY, SVGAGI (reference sequence). The junction had 4 bases not matched to a gene; V was cut back by 5 bases and J by 5 bases. The CDR3 nucleotides read TGTGCCAGCAGTATGGGACAGGGTAACAATGAGCAGTTCTTC. The encoded protein is CASSMGQGNNEQFF.

This clone was seen ten or more times. The genes are TRBV9 and TRBJ2-1, with unresolved D. Germline lookup yields CDR1 SGDLS and CDR2 YYNGEE. Trimming took 2 bases from V and 5 from J, leaving 11 bases between them. The CDR3 has 14 amino acids. The CDR3 DNA reads TGTGCCAGCAGCGTGAGGTGGGAAAACAATGAGCAGTTCTTC. As protein: CASSVRWENNEQFF. Variable domain in full (rest from reference TRBV9 and TRBJ2-1): DSGVTQTPKHLITATGQRVTLRCSPRSGDLSVYWYQQSLDQGLQFLIQYYNGEERAKGNILERFSAQQFPDLHSELNLSSLELGDSALYFCASSVRWENNEQFFGPGTRLTVL.

V gene TRBV6-5 combines with J gene TRBJ2-3; TRBD2 agrees at 10 bases. The germline V gene has CDR1 MNHEY and CDR2 SVGAGI. Losses at the gene ends were 7 bases for V and 3 bases for J; bases not matched to a gene: 7. This CDR3 contains 15 residues. CDR3 nucleotide sequence: TGTGCCAGCAAAATCGGACTAGCGGATACAGATACGCAGTATTTT. This sequence encodes CASKIGLADTDTQYF.

The CDR3 spells CASSQDAAGEVGDNNEQFF. CDR3 bases: TGCGCCAGCAGCCAAGATGCGGCGGGAGAGGTGGGTGATAACAATGAGCAGTTCTTC. This chain links TRBV4-1 with TRBJ2-1; 7 bases are a match to TRBD2. Germline V gene lookup returns CDR1 MGHRA and CDR2 YSYEKL. The CDR3 has 19 amino acids. With 0 bases clipped from V and 5 bases from J, the junction kept 16 bases outside the gene matches.

This clone is a singleton in its sample. The V call is TRBV10-1, the J call TRBJ2-5, with a possible D match to TRBD2 (5 bases). The germline V gene encodes CDR1 WNHNN and CDR2 SYGVQD (reference sequence). V lost 2 bases, J lost 7 bases, and 11 bases lay in between. This CDR3 region has 13 residues. The CDR3 sequence: CASSEVAKGTQYF. The DNA for the CDR3 is TGCGCCAGCAGTGAGGTAGCGAAGGGGACCCAGTACTTC.

A remark on this clone: Other DNA sequences in the same sample also yield this CDR3. This chain links TRBV30 with TRBJ2-7; D is possibly TRBD2 (6 bases). Germline CDR1 is GTSNPN and CDR2 is SVGIG (reference sequence). V was shortened by 2 bases and J by 5 bases, with 10 bases between the two germline ends. CDR3 length equals 12 residues. CDR3 amino acids: CAWSPPGDEQYF. The CDR3 bases are TGTGCCTGGAGTCCCCCGGGGGACGAGCAGTACTTC.